This entry lists 13 T cell receptor beta chains sequenced from one sample in a study of T and B cells in COVID-19 patients. TRB rearrangements were amplified by multiplex PCR with BIOMED2 TRB-A/B primers. TCRdb re-called the multiplex PCR reads with MiXCR, one entry per CDR3 protein. The sample has 20,000 or so distinct CDR3 sequences; 25% to 35% are singletons. From blood, about 230-500 ng of genomic DNA served as TRB template. The material sequenced was blood. These TCRs come from a human donor who had recovered from COVID-19.

By frequency in the sample, this clonotype is medium-sized. V usage is TRBV19 and J usage is TRBJ2-2; the D is unclear. This CDR3 is 14 amino acids long. Trimming pared 5 bases from V and 3 bases from J, leaving 10 bases between. Germline CDR1 LNHDA, CDR2 SQIVND (reference sequence). CDR3 coding DNA: TGTGCCAGTAGTCCCCTCTCGGACACCGGGGAGCTGTTTTTT. It specifies CASSPLSDTGELFF.

A few counts support this clonotype. The chain is built from TRBV18 and TRBJ2-1; 13 bases match TRBD2. Germline CDR1 is KGHSH and CDR2 is LQKENI. Trimming removed 3 bases from V and 9 bases from J; junction bases left unmatched: 5. CDR3 length: 15 amino acids. The DNA for the CDR3 is TGTGCCAGCTCACCCGGACTAGCGGGAGAGGTTGAGCAGTTCTTC. Its protein product is CASSPGLAGEVEQFF.

This chain connects TRBV7-6 to TRBJ1-2; D is perhaps TRBD1 (6 bases). Trimming removed 2 bases from V and 6 bases from J, with 10 bases in between. Germline CDR1 SGHVS, CDR2 FNYEAQ. This CDR3 has 13 amino acids. CDR3 amino acids: CASSLRQGNGYTF. CDR3 nucleotides: TGTGCCAGCAGCTTACGGCAGGGGAATGGCTACACCTTC.

This sequence joins TRBV12-3 or TRBV12-4 and TRBJ1-4, with 9 nucleotides matching TRBD1. Trimming took 3 bases from V and 5 from J; bases not matched to a gene: 4. The CDR3 loop spans 15 amino acids. In DNA form, the CDR3 reads TGTGCCAGCAGTTTCTTTGGGACAGGGAATGAAAAACTGTTTTTT. Translated: CASSFFGTGNEKLFF.

This clonotype has more than one count but fewer than ten. The V and J genes are TRBV6-1 and TRBJ2-7; possibly TRBD1 for D (5 bases). V was pared by 6 bases and J by 2 bases, with 11 bases between. The germline V gene encodes CDR1 MNHNS and CDR2 SASEGT. CDR3 length: 13 amino acids. The DNA for the CDR3 is TGTGCCAGCAGCCCCCCAGGGACCTACGAGCAGTACTTC. Its protein is CASSPPGTYEQYF.

The chain recombines TRBV19 with TRBJ1-1; possible D gene TRBD1, 5 bases. The CDR3 has 13 residues. Trimming stripped 6 bases from V and 3 bases from J, with 11 bases between. CDR1 is LNHDA, CDR2 SQIVND, per germline (reference sequence). The CDR3 loop is CASSTDSDTEAFF. The CDR3, as DNA: TGTGCCAGTAGCACAGACAGTGACACTGAAGCTTTCTTT. Full variable domain (missing parts from reference TRBV19 and TRBJ1-1): DGGITQSPKYLFRKEGQNVTLSCEQNLNHDAMYWYRQDPGQGLRLIYYSQIVNDFQKGDIAEGYSVSREKKESFPLTVTSAQKNPTAFYLCASSTDSDTEAFFGQGTRLTVV.

The chain couples TRBV24-1 to TRBJ2-2; a weak D match, TRBD1 (5 bases). Deletions cut 6 bases from V and 5 bases from J, with 9 bases between. CDR3 length equals 13 residues. The germline CDR1 and CDR2 sequences are KGHDR and SFDVKD. The CDR3 sequence: CATSPRATGELFF. CDR3 DNA sequence: TGTGCCACCAGTCCCAGGGCTACCGGGGAGCTGTTTTTT.

Many counts were recorded for this clonotype. V usage is TRBV19 and J usage is TRBJ1-2; 7 bases line up with TRBD1. The CDR3 totals 13 residues. Germline trimming cut 5 bases from V and 2 bases from J; bases unmatched to any gene: 2. The germline gives CDR1 LNHDA, CDR2 SQIVND (reference sequence). The CDR3 sequence is CASSEGQNYGYTF. As DNA, the CDR3 is TGTGCCAGTAGTGAGGGACAGAACTATGGCTACACCTTC.

This clonotype was seen at least ten times. The chain couples TRBV19 to TRBJ2-3; 10 bases are shared with TRBD2. V shed 3 bases, J shed 7 bases, and the junction held 10 bases outside the gene matches. This CDR3 is built from 16 residues. Germline values: CDR1 LNHDA, CDR2 SQIVND (reference sequence). The CDR3 sequence: CASSIPLAGVVNTQYF. CDR3 in DNA: TGTGCCAGTAGTATCCCTCTAGCGGGAGTTGTGAATACGCAGTATTTT.

The V gene is TRBV18, the J gene TRBJ2-1; 8 bases line up with TRBD1. The V and J ends lost 3 bases and 14 bases, in that order; junction bases with no gene match: 15. The CDR3 extends over 15 amino acids. Germline values: CDR1 KGHSH, CDR2 LQKENI. The CDR3 loop reads CASSPSGDRTEPEFF. The CDR3, as DNA: TGTGCCAGCTCACCTTCGGGGGACAGGACCGAGCCGGAGTTCTTC.

By share, this clonotype counts as medium-sized. The chain links TRBV5-5 to TRBJ2-5, with 7 bases identical to TRBD1. The germline CDR1 and CDR2 sequences are SGHKS and YYEKEE (reference sequence). The CDR3 covers 12 residues. The V gene end was trimmed by 4 bases and the J gene end by 4 bases; junction bases not matched to a gene: 1. The CDR3 region has the DNA TGTGCCAGCAGCACAGGGGCAGAGACCCAGTACTTC. Amino acids: CASSTGAETQYF.

This clonotype was counted once. The chain joins TRBV12-3 or TRBV12-4 to TRBJ1-3; weak D call: TRBD1 (5 bases). The CDR3 is 15 amino acids. The germline V and J ends were trimmed by 4 bases and 9 bases, with 19 bases remaining between them. CDR3 sequence (DNA): TGTGCCAGCAGTTACCGGACACCCCCTGTGGGCACCATATATTTT. Encoded protein: CASSYRTPPVGTIYF.

This clonotype occurred a few times. CDR3 DNA: TGTGCCAGCTCAAGTAGACAGGATGGGATAGGCAGAGACACTGAAGCTTTCTTT. Its protein product is CASSSRQDGIGRDTEAFF. The V and J genes are TRBV18 and TRBJ1-1; possibly TRBD1 for D (6 bases). The ends were cut back, 5 bases at V and 3 bases at J, with 25 bases in the middle. The germline gives CDR1 KGHSH, CDR2 LQKENI. CDR3 size: 18 residues.